The text below deals with one T cell receptor beta chain. Sequenced by immunoSEQ multiplex PCR; TCRdb stores in-frame clones only, minus some. This sample has about 610,000 clones; 70% to 90% occur once, and the top ten carry 0.008% to 0.011%. The entry originates in a study of shared T cell receptors in the human thymus. Per the germline V gene, CDR1 is SGHDN and CDR2 is FVKESK. This CDR3 spans 13 amino acids. The V end was cut by 1 base, the J end by 4 bases, with 7 bases between. The sample was also reused in another study, on human thymus T cells. This second study says: Thymus specimens were resections from corrective heart surgery.

The chain couples TRBV14 to TRBJ1-2, with a tentative D call TRBD1 (5 bases). The receptor comes from a boy in the first two years of life with a congenital heart defect. Sequences were obtained from thymocytes. CDR3 loop: CASSQGGGYGYTF. CDR3 DNA sequence: TGTGCCAGCAGCCAAGGGGGCGGCTATGGCTACACCTTC.